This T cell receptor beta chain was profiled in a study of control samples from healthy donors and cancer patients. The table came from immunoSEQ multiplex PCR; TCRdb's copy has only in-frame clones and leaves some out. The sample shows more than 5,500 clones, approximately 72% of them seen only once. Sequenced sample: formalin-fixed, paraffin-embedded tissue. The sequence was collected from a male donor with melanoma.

In DNA form, the CDR3 reads TGTGCCAGCAGTTGGATGAGGAAGTCCGGGGAGCTGTTTTTT. The encoded protein is CASSWMRKSGELFF. The chain employs TRBV6-5 and TRBJ2-2; no reliable D call. Germline CDR1 MNHEY, CDR2 SVGAGI. Deletions cut 4 bases from V and 6 bases from J, with 12 bases between. This CDR3 spans 14 amino acids.